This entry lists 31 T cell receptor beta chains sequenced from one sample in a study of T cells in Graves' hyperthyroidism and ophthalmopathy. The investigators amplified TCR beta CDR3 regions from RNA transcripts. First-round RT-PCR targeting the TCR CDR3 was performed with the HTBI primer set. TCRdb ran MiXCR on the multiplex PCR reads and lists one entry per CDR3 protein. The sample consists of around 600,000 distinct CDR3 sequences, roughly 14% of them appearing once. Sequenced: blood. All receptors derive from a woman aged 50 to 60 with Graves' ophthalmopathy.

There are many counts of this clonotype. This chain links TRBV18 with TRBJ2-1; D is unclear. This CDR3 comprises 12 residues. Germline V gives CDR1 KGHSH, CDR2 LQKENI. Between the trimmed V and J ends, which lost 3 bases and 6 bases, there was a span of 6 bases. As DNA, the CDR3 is TGTGCCAGCTCACCCCTGGGCAATGAGCAGTTCTTC. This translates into CASSPLGNEQFF.

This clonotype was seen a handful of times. CDR3 sequence reads: CASTSTGTGTRNYGYTF. For the CDR3, the DNA is TGTGCCAGCACCTCAACCGGGACAGGTACTCGGAACTATGGCTACACCTTC. V and J are TRBV7-9 and TRBJ1-2, with 8 bases identical to TRBD1. Trimming at V came to 7 bases and at J to 2 bases, leaving 15 bases not matched to a gene. The CDR3 is 17 residues long. In germline, CDR1 is SEHNR, CDR2 FQNEAQ (reference sequence).

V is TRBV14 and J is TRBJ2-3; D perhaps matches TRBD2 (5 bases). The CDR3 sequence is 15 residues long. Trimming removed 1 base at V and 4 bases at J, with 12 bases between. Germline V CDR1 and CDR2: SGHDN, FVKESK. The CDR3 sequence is CASSQGVGVSDTQYF. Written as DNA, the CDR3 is TGTGCCAGCAGCCAAGGAGTGGGAGTCTCAGATACGCAGTATTTT. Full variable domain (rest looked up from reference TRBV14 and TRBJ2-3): EAGVTQFPSHSVIEKGQTVTLRCDPISGHDNLYWYRRVMGKEIKFLLHFVKESKQDESGMPNNRFLAERTGGTYSTLKVQPAELEDSGVYFCASSQGVGVSDTQYFGPGTRLTVL.

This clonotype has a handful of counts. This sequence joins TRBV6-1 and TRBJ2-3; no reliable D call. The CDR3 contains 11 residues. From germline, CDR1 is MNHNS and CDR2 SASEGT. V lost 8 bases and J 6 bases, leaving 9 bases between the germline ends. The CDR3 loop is CASRMIDTQYF. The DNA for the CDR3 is TGTGCCAGCCGGATGATCGATACGCAGTATTTT.

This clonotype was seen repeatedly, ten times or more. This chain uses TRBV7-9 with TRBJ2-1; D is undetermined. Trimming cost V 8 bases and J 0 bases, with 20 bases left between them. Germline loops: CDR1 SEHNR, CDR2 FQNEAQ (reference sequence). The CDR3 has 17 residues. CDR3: CASSSRFVGISYNEQFF. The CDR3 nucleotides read TGTGCCAGCTCGTCACGCTTTGTAGGGATCTCCTACAATGAGCAGTTCTTC.

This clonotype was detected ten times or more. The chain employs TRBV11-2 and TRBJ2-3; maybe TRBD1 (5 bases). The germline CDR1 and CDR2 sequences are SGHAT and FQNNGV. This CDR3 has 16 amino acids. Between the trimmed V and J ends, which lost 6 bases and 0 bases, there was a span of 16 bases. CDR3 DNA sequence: TGTGCCAGCAGTCCAGGTCCAGGGTTTAGCACAGATACGCAGTATTTT. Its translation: CASSPGPGFSTDTQYF.

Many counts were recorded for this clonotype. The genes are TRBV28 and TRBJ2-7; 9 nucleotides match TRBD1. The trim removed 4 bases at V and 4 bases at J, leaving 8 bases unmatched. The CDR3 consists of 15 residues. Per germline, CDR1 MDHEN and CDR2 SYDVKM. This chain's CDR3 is CASSSQGTGSYEQYF. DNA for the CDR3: TGTGCCAGCAGTTCCCAAGGGACAGGGTCGTACGAGCAGTACTTC.

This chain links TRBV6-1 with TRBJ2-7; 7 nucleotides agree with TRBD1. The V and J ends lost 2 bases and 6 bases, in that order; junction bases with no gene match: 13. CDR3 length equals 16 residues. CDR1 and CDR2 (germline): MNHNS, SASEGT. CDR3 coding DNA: TGTGCCAGCAGTGAACTCGCGGCAGGGGGAATCCCCGAGCAGTACTTC. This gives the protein CASSELAAGGIPEQYF.

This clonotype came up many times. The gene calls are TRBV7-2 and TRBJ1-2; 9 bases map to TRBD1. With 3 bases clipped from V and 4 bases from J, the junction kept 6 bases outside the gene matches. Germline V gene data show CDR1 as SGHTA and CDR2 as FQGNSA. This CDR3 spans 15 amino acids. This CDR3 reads CASSFTGGAGYGYTF. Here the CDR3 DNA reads TGTGCCAGCAGCTTTACAGGGGGCGCCGGCTATGGCTACACCTTC.

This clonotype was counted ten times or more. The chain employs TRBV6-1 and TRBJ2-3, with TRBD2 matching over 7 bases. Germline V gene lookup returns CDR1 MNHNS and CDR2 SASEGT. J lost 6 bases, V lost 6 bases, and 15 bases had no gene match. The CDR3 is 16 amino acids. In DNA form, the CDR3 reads TGTGCCAGCAGGAGAACTAGCGAGAGGGCGTTTGATACGCAGTATTTT. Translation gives CASRRTSERAFDTQYF.

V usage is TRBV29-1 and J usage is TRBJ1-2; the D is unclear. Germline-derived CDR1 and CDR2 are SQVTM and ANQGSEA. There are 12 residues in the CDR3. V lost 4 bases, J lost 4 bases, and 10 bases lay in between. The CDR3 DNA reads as TGCAGCGTTGCACGGCAGACCTATGGCTACACCTTC. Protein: CSVARQTYGYTF.

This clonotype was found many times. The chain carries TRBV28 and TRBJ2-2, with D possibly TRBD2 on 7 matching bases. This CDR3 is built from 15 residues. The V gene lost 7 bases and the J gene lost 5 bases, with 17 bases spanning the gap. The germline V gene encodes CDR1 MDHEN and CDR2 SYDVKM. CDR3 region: CASIKGGASTGELFF. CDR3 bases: TGTGCCAGCATTAAGGGGGGGGCATCGACCGGGGAGCTGTTTTTT.

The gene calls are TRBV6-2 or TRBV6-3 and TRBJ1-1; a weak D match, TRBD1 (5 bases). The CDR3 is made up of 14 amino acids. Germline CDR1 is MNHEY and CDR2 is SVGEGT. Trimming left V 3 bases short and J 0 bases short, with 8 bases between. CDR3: CASSYGGVNTEAFF. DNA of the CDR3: TGTGCCAGCAGTTATGGGGGTGTGAACACTGAAGCTTTCTTT.

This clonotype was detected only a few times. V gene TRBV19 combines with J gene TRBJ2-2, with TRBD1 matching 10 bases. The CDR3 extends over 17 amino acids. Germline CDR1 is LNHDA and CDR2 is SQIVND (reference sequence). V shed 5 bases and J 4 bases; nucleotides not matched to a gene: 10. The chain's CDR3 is CASSLRLGQGITGELFF. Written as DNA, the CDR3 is TGTGCCAGTAGTTTAAGACTGGGACAGGGGATCACCGGGGAGCTGTTTTTT.

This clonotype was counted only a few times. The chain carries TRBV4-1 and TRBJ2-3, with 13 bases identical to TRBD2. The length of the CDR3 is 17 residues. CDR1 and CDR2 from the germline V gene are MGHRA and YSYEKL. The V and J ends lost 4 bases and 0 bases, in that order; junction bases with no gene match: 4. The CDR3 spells CASSRPGLAGSTDTQYF. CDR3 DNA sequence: TGCGCCAGCAGCCGACCGGGACTAGCGGGAAGCACAGATACGCAGTATTTT.

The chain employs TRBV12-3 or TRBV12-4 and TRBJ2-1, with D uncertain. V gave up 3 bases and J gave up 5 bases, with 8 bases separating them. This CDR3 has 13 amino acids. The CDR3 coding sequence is TGTGCCAGCAGTTTCCCTATACACAATGAGCAGTTCTTC. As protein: CASSFPIHNEQFF.

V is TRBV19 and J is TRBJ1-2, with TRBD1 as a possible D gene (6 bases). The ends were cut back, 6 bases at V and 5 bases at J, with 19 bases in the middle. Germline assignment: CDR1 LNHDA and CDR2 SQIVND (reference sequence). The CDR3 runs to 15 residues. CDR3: CASSPWATGLYGYTF. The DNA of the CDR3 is TGTGCCAGTAGCCCCTGGGCGACAGGCCTATATGGCTACACCTTC.

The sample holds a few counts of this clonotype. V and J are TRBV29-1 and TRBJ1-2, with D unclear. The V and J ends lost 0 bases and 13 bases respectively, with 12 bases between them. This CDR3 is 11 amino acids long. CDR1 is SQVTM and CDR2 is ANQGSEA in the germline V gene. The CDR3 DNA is TGCAGCGTTGAAGACCGGCCGCTTTGCACCTTC. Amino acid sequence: CSVEDRPLCTF.

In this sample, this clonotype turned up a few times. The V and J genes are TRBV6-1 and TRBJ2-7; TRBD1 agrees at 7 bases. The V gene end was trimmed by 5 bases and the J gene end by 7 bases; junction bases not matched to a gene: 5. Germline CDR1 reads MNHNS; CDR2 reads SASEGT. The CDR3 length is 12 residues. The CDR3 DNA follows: TGTGCCAGCAGTACCAGACAGGGAGAGCAGTACTTC. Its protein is CASSTRQGEQYF.

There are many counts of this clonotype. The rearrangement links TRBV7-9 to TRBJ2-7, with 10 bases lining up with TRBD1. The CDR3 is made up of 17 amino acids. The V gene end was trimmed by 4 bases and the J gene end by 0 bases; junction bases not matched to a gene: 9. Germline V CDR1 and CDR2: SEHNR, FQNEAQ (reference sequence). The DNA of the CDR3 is TGTGCCAGCAGCTCCCCGGGACAGGGGTTCCTCTCCTACGAGCAGTACTTC. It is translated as CASSSPGQGFLSYEQYF.

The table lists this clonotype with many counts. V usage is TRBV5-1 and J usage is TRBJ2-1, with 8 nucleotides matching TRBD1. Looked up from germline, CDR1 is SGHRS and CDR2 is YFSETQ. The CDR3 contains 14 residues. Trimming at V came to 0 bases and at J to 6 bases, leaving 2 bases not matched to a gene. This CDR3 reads CASSLAGQGNEQFF. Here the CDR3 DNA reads TGCGCCAGCAGCTTGGCCGGACAGGGCAATGAGCAGTTCTTC.

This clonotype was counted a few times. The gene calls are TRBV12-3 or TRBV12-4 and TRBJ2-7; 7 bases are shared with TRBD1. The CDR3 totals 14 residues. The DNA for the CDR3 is TGTAATAAGGGGGCGCAGTCCATTTCGGGCGAGCAGTACTTC. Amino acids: CNKGAQSISGEQYF.

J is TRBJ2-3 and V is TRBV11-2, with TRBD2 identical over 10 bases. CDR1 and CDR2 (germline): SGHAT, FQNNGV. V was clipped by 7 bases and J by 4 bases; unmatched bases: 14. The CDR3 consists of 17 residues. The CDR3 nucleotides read TGTGCCAGCATAAGACTAGCGGGTGTATCAGGGTCAGATACGCAGTATTTT. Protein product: CASIRLAGVSGSDTQYF.

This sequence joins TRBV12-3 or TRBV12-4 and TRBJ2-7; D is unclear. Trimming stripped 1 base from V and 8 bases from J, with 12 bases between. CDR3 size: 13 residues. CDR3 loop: CASSLVSSYKQYF. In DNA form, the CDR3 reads TGTGCCAGCAGTTTAGTGAGCAGTTACAAGCAGTACTTC.

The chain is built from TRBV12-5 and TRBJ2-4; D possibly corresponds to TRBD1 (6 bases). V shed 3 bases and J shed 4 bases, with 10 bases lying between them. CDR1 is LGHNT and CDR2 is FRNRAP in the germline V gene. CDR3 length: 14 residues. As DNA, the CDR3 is TGTGCTAGTGGTTTACTCGGACAGAAAAACATTCAGTACTTC. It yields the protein CASGLLGQKNIQYF. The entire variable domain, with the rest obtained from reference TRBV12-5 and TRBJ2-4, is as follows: DARVTQTPRHKVTEMGQEVTMRCQPILGHNTVFWYRQTMMQGLELLAYFRNRAPLDDSGMPKDRFSAEMPDATLATLKIQPSEPRDSAVYFCASGLLGQKNIQYFGAGTRLSVL.

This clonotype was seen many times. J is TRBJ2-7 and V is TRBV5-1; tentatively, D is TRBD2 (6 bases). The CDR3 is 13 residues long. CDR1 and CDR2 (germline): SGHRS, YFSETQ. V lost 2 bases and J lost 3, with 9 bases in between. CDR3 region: CASSLPGLYEQYF. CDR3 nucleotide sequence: TGCGCCAGCAGCTTACCGGGACTCTACGAGCAGTACTTC. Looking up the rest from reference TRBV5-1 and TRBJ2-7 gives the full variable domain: KAGVTQTPRYLIKTRGQQVTLSCSPISGHRSVSWYQQTPGQGLQFLFEYFSETQRNKGNFPGRFSGRQFSNSRSEMNVSTLELGDSALYLCASSLPGLYEQYFGPGTRLTVT.

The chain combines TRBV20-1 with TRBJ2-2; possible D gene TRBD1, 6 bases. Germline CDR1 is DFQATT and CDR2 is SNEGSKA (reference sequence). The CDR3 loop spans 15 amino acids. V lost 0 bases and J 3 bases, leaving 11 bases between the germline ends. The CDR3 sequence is CSARDGAGDTGELFF. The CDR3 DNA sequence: TGCAGTGCTAGAGATGGGGCAGGGGACACCGGGGAGCTGTTTTTT.

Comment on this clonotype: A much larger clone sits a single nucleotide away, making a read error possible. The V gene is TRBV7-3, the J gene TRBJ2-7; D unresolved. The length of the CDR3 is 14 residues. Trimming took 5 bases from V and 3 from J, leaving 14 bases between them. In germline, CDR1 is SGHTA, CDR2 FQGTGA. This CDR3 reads CASSPYLDLYEQYF. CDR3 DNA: TGTGCCAGCAGCCCCTACTTGGATCTCTACGAGCAGTACTTC.

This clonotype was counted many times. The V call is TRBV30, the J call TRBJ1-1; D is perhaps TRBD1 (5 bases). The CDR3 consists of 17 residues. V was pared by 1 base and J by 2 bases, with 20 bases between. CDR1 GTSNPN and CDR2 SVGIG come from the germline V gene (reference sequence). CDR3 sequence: CAWSELGGALTNTEAFF. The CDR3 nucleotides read TGTGCCTGGAGTGAATTAGGAGGGGCCCTTACAAACACTGAAGCTTTCTTT.

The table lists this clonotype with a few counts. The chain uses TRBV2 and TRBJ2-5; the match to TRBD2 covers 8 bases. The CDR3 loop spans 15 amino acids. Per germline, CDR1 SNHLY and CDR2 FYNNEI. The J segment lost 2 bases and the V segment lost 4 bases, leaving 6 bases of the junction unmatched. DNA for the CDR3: TGTGCCAGCAGTGGGACTAGCAGTAAGCAAGAGACCCAGTACTTC. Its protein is CASSGTSSKQETQYF.

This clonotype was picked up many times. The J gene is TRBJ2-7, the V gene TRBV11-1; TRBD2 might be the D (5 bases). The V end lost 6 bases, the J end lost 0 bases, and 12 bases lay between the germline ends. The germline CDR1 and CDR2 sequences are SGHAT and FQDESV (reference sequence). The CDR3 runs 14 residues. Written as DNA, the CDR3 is TGTGCCAGCAGGGAGGCGTACTCCTCCTACGAGCAGTACTTC. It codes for CASREAYSSYEQYF.